The clone carrying this T cell receptor (beta chain) was counted many times. Its cognate antigen is unknown. The data were taken from a study of CD8 T cells in ankylosing spondylitis. Notes on the study in general: The disease-linked clones had a CD8+ phenotype and low blood frequencies.

TCRdb processed the 5' RACE reads anew with MiXCR; each CDR3 protein has one entry. The profile shows some 240,000 distinct CDR3 sequences, over 15% of them singletons. V lost 4 bases and J 5 bases, leaving 18 bases between the germline ends. The CDR3 has 15 residues. In germline, CDR1 is SGHRS, CDR2 YFSETQ. The sequencing sample was made of blood, either unsorted or a sorted T cell fraction (not recorded which). The sequence was collected from a male donor with ankylosing spondylitis or in good health (not recorded which). The gene calls are TRBV5-1 and TRBJ2-5; TRBD2 might be the D (5 bases). The CDR3 DNA follows: TGCGCCAGCAGCCTAAGCTGGTCTAGCCGCGAGACCCAGTACTTC. Its translation is CASSLSWSSRETQYF.